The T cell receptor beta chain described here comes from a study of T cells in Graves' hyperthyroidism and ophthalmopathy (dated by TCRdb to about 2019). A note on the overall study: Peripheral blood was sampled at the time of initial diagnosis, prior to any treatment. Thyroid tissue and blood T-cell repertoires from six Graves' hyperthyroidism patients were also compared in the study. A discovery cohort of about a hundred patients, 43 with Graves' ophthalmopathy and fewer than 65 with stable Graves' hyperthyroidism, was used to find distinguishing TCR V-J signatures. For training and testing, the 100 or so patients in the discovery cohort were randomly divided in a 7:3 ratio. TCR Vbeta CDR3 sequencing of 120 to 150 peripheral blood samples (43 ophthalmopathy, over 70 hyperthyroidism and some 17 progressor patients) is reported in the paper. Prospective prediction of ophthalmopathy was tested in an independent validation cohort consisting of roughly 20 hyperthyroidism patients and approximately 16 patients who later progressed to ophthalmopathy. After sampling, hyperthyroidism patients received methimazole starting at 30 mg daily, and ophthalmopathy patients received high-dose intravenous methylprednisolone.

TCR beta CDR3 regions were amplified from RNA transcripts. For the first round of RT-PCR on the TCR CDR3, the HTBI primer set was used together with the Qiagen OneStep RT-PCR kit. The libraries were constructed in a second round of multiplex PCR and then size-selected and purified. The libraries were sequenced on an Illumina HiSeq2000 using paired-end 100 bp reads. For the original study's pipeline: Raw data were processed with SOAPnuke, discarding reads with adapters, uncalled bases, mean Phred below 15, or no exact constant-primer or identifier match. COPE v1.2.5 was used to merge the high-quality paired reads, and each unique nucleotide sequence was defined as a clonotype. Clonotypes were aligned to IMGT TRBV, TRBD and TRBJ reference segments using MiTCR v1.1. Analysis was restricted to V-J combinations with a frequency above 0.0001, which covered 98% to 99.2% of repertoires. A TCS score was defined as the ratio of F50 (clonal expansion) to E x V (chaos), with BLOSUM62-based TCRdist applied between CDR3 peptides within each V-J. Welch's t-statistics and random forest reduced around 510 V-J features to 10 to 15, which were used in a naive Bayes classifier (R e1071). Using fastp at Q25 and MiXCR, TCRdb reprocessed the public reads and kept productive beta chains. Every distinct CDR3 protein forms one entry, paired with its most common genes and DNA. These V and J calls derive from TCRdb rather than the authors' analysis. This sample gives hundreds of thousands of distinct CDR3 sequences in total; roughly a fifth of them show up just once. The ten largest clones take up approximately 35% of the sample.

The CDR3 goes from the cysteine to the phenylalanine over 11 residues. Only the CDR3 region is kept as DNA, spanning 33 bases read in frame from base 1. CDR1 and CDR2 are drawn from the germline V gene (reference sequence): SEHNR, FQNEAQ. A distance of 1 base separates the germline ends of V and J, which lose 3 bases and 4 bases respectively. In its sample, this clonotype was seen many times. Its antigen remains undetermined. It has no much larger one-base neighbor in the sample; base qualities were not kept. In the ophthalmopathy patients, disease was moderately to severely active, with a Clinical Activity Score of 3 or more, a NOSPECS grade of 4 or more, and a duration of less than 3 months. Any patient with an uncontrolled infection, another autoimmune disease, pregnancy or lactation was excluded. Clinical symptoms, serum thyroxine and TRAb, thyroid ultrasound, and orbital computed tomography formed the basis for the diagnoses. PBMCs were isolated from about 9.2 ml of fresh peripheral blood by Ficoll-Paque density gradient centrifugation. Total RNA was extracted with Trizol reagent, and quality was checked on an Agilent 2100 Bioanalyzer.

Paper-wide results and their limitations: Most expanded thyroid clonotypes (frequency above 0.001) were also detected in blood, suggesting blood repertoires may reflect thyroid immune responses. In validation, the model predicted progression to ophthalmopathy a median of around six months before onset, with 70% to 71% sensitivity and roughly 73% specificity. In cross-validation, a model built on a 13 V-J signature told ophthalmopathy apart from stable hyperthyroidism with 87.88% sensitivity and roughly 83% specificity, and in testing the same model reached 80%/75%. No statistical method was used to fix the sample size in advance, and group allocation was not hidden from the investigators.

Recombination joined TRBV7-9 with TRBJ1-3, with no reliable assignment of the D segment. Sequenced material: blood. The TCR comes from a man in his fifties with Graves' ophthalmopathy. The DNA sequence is TGTGCCAGCAGCTTGGGAAACACCATATATTTT. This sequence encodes CASSLGNTIYF.